The 19 T cell receptor beta chains presented below share a single source sample, sequenced in a study of blood T cell repertoires in COVID-19. The assay was immunoSEQ multiplex PCR, and TCRdb's table has in-frame clones only and misses some. Among 40,000 to 45,000 clones listed, under 90% were seen once. Sequenced material: peripheral blood. The source is a man aged 50 or older with active COVID-19.

The chain is built from TRBV28 and TRBJ2-1, with a possible D match to TRBD1 (5 bases). V shed 5 bases and J shed 5 bases, with 10 bases lying between them. The CDR3 consists of 13 residues. Germline V gives CDR1 MDHEN, CDR2 SYDVKM. In DNA form, the CDR3 reads TGTGCCAGCAGTGATGACAGCAACAATGAGCAGTTCTTC. Protein product: CASSDDSNNEQFF.

The chain employs TRBV4-2 and TRBJ2-7; TRBD2 matches at 8 bases. Germline loops: CDR1 LGHNA, CDR2 YNFKEQ. V shed 2 bases, J shed 2 bases, and the junction held 5 bases outside the gene matches. The CDR3 totals 15 residues. CDR3 region: CASSQRAGAAYEQYF. The CDR3 bases are TGTGCCAGCAGCCAACGAGCGGGAGCTGCCTACGAGCAGTACTTC.

The chain carries TRBV7-2 and TRBJ2-5; maybe TRBD2 (6 bases). Trimming cost V 1 base and J 5 bases, with 8 bases left between them. Germline-derived CDR1 and CDR2 are SGHTA and FQGNSA. CDR3 size: 13 residues. The CDR3 sequence: CASSLGDLETQYF. In DNA form, the CDR3 reads TGTGCCAGCAGCTTAGGGGACTTGGAGACCCAGTACTTC.

By sample fraction, this clone is medium-sized. CDR3 residues: CASSGTLHTDTQYF. In DNA, the CDR3 is TGCGCCAGCAGCGGGACACTCCACACAGATACGCAGTATTTT. The chain links TRBV10-2 to TRBJ2-3; the D gene is possibly TRBD1 (6 bases). CDR3 size: 14 residues. Germline V gene sequence: CDR1 WSHSY, CDR2 SAAADI. Trimming took 6 bases from V and 2 from J, leaving 12 bases between them.

Remarks on this clone: Within the sample, other DNA sequences also encode this same CDR3. V gene TRBV29-1 combines with J gene TRBJ2-5; TRBD1 might be the D (5 bases). Trimming stripped 5 bases from V and 6 bases from J, with 10 bases between. Looked up from germline, CDR1 is SQVTM and CDR2 is ANQGSEA. The CDR3 covers 11 residues. For the CDR3, the DNA is TGCAGCGTTCCCGCAGGGCAGACCCAGTACTTC. As protein: CSVPAGQTQYF.

This rearrangement joins TRBV30 to TRBJ1-1; TRBD1 might be the D (5 bases). The CDR3 is 12 residues long. Germline CDR1 and CDR2: GTSNPN and SVGIG (reference sequence). The V gene lost 1 base and the J gene lost 9 bases, with 12 bases spanning the gap. CDR3 nucleotide sequence: TGTGCCTGGAGTGCCCCCCAGGGTCAAGCTTTCTTT. Protein product: CAWSAPQGQAFF. Combining the CDR3 with reference TRBV30 and TRBJ1-1 gives the whole variable domain SQTIHQWPATLVQPVGSPLSLECTVEGTSNPNLYWYRQAAGRGLQLLFYSVGIGQISSEVPQNLSASRPQDRQFILSSKKLLLSDSGFYLCAWSAPQGQAFFGQGTRLTVV.

J is TRBJ2-3 and V is TRBV18; D is uncertain. Germline-derived CDR1 and CDR2 are KGHSH and LQKENI. The CDR3 runs 15 residues. V gave up 2 bases and J gave up 0 bases, with 9 bases separating them. The CDR3 DNA sequence: TGTGCCAGCTCACCAGTCACAGCTAGCACAGATACGCAGTATTTT. Amino acid sequence: CASSPVTASTDTQYF.

This rearrangement joins TRBV5-1 to TRBJ1-2; no definite D call. The V gene lost 2 bases and the J gene lost 7 bases, with 15 bases spanning the gap. CDR3 length: 14 amino acids. Per the germline V gene, CDR1 is SGHRS and CDR2 is YFSETQ. CDR3: CASSFAFLGGGYTF. In nucleotides, the CDR3 is TGCGCCAGCAGCTTTGCATTCCTGGGAGGTGGCTACACCTTC.

For this clone: One junction end does not reproduce the germline sequence, and a read error may be involved. V and J are TRBV5-1 and TRBJ2-1, with TRBD2 as a possible D gene (5 bases). This CDR3 spans 14 amino acids. Germline V CDR1 and CDR2: SGHRS, YFSETQ. The CDR3 nucleotides read TGCGCAAGCACCCCGAGGGCCGAGGACAATGAGCAGTTCTTC. This codes for CASTPRAEDNEQFF.

There are a few counts of this clone. At the DNA level, this CDR3 is encoded by other sequences in the same sample as well. The chain recombines TRBV27 with TRBJ2-5; 7 nucleotides agree with TRBD2. V dropped 5 bases and J dropped 1; count of bases not matched to a gene: 4. This CDR3 has 14 residues. Germline CDR1 and CDR2: MNHEY and SMNVEV (reference sequence). DNA of the CDR3: TGTGCCAGCAGTCCGGGGACTACCCAAGAGACCCAGTACTTC. Its translation: CASSPGTTQETQYF.

This clone has only one observation. V is TRBV7-9 and J is TRBJ2-3; the match to TRBD2 covers 14 bases. Looked up from germline, CDR1 is SEHNR and CDR2 is FQNEAQ (reference sequence). V shed 8 bases and J 0 bases; nucleotides not matched to a gene: 10. The CDR3 extends over 18 amino acids. CDR3 region: CASGRLAGGPDSTDTQYF. The CDR3 DNA reads TGTGCCAGCGGAAGACTAGCGGGAGGGCCGGATAGCACAGATACGCAGTATTTT.

The genes are TRBV9 and TRBJ1-4, with D possibly matching TRBD1 (5 bases). Germline CDR1 is SGDLS and CDR2 is YYNGEE. The length of the CDR3 is 16 residues. The V end was cut by 0 bases, the J end by 0 bases, with 9 bases between. CDR3 nucleotide sequence: TGTGCCAGCAGCGTAGCGCAGGGAACAACTAATGAAAAACTGTTTTTT. Translated: CASSVAQGTTNEKLFF.

The chain joins TRBV28 to TRBJ2-1; tentative D call: TRBD2 (6 bases). Trimming removed 3 bases at V and 5 bases at J, with 14 bases between. The germline V gene encodes CDR1 MDHEN and CDR2 SYDVKM. This CDR3 is built from 15 residues. The CDR3 DNA is TGTGCCAGCAGTTTCAGGCGGGATGATCACAATGAGCAGTTCTTC. Translating gives CASSFRRDDHNEQFF.

Only one count was recorded for this clone. The genes are TRBV11-2 and TRBJ1-6; D ambiguous. This CDR3 is built from 14 residues. V was trimmed by 5 bases and J by 0 bases, leaving 5 bases between them. Germline V gene lookup returns CDR1 SGHAT and CDR2 FQNNGV. Here the CDR3 reads CASSVSSYNSPLHF. As DNA, the CDR3 is TGTGCCAGCAGCGTGAGCTCCTATAATTCACCCCTCCACTTT. Variable domain in full (rest from reference TRBV11-2 and TRBJ1-6): EAGVAQSPRYKIIEKRQSVAFWCNPISGHATLYWYQQILGQGPKLLIQFQNNGVVDDSQLPKDRFSAERLKGVDSTLKIQPAKLEDSAVYLCASSVSSYNSPLHFGNGTRLTVT.

The CDR3 bases are TGTGCCAGCAGTTCCGGGAGGGCCGTCTGGGAGCAGTACTTC. Translation: CASSSGRAVWEQYF. The chain has TRBV27 and TRBJ2-7, with 8 bases that match TRBD2. J lost 7 bases, V lost 4 bases, and 9 bases had no gene match. The length of the CDR3 is 14 residues. The V gene's germline CDR1 is MNHEY and CDR2 SMNVEV (reference sequence).

CDR3 DNA sequence: TGTGCCAGCAGCTCGTCAGGGTTCAGCGGGGAGCTGTTTTTT. This translates into CASSSSGFSGELFF. The chain uses TRBV7-8 and TRBJ2-2; D perhaps matches TRBD1 (5 bases). This CDR3 comprises 14 residues. The germline gives CDR1 SGHVS, CDR2 FQNEAQ. The V end was cut by 4 bases, the J end by 7 bases, with 13 bases between.

The chain recombines TRBV6-2 or TRBV6-3 with TRBJ2-7; 10 nucleotides align to TRBD1. This CDR3 is 19 amino acids long. Germline lookup yields CDR1 MNHEY and CDR2 SVGEGT. V lost 2 bases to trimming and J lost 2 bases; unmatched junction nucleotides: 15. The CDR3 nucleotides read TGTGCCAGCAGTTACACCAAGAAAACCGGGACAGGGGCTCCCTACGAGCAGTACTTC. Protein product: CASSYTKKTGTGAPYEQYF.

The chain is built from TRBV5-1 and TRBJ2-1; D possibly corresponds to TRBD2 (5 bases). V lost 4 bases and J 10 bases, leaving 12 bases between the germline ends. The CDR3 totals 12 residues. Germline loops: CDR1 SGHRS, CDR2 YFSETQ. Written as DNA, the CDR3 is TGCGCCAGCAGCACGAACGGGGAGGAGCAGTTCTTC. Translation gives CASSTNGEEQFF.

The chain employs TRBV5-6 and TRBJ2-1; tentative D call: TRBD2 (6 bases). The V gene lost 4 bases and the J gene lost 2 bases, with 13 bases spanning the gap. Germline V gene data show CDR1 as SGHDT and CDR2 as YYEEEE. The CDR3 is 15 residues long. DNA of the CDR3: TGTGCCAGCAGCCCGGAGGGCCTAACCTACAATGAGCAGTTCTTC. Encoded protein: CASSPEGLTYNEQFF.